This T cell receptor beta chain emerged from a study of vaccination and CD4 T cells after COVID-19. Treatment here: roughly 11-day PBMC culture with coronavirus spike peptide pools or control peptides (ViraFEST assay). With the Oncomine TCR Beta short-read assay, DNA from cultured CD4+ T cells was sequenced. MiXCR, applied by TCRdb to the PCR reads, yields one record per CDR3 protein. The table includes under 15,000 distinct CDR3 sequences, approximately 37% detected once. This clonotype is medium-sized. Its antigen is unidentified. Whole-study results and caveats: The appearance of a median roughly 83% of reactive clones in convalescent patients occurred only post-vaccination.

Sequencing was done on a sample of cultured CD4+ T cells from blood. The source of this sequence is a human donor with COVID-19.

DNA for the CDR3: TGCAGTGCTGGACAGGGGTACAATCAGCCCCAGCATTTT. Encoded protein: CSAGQGYNQPQHF. This chain connects TRBV20-1 to TRBJ1-5, with TRBD1 matching 9 bases. This CDR3 comprises 13 residues. CDR1 and CDR2 (germline): DFQATT, SNEGSKA (reference sequence). The trim removed 5 bases at V and 3 bases at J, leaving 2 bases unmatched.